This T cell receptor beta chain was captured in a study of CD8+ T cells in alopecia areata. General observations from the study: Normal scalp showed lower clonality than lesional scalp, especially alopecia totalis/universalis.

Specimens obtained from alopecia areata patients comprised lesional scalp punch biopsies and peripheral blood. PBMCs provided sorted CD4+ and CD8+ T cells. This clone was observed a few times. Its antigen is not known. This CDR3 has 12 residues. Per germline, CDR1 MNHNY and CDR2 SVGAGI (reference sequence). V gave up 7 bases and J gave up 7 bases, with 13 bases separating them. Extracted RNA was reverse transcribed into cDNA, the sequencing template. Assay used: immunoSEQ multiplex PCR; TCRdb lists only in-frame clones, some missing. The sample shows about 100,000 clones, under 60% of them seen only once.

This clonotype originated in a human donor with alopecia areata. The sample taken for sequencing was NKG2D-low CD8+ T cells sorted from blood. This chain connects TRBV6-6 to TRBJ2-5; no clear D gene. CDR3 sequence (DNA): TGTGCCAGCACCGGAACTTTGGGGACCCAGTACTTC. This gives the protein CASTGTLGTQYF.